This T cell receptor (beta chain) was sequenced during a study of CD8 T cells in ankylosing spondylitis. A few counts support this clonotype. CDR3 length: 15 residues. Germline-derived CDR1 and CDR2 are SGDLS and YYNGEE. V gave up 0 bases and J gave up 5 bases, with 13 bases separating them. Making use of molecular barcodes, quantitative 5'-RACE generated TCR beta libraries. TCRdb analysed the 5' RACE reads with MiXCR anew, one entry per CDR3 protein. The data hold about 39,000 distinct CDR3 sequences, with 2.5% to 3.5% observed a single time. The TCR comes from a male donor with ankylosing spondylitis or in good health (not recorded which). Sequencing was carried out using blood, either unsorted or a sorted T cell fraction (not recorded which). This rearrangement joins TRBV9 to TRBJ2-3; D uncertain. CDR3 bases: TGTGCCAGCAGCGTAGGTGTACAAGCAGGAGATACGCAGTATTTT. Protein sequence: CASSVGVQAGDTQYF.